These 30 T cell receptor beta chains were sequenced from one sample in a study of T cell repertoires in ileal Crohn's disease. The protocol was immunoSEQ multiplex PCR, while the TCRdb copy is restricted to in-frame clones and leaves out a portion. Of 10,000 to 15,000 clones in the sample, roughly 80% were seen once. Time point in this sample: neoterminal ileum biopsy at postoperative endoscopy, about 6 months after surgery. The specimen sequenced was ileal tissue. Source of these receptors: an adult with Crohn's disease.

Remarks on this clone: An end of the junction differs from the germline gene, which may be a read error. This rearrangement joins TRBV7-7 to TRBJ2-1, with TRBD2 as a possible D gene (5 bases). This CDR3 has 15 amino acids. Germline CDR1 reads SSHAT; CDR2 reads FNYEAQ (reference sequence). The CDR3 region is CASSLASTSYNEQFF. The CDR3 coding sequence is TGTGCTAGCAGCTTAGCATCAACTAGCTACAATGAGCAGTTCTTC.

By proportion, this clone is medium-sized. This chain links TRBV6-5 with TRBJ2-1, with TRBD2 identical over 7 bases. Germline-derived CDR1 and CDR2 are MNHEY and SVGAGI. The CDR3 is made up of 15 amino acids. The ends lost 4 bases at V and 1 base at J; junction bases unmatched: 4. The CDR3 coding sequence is TGTGCCAGCAGTTCCGGGGAGGGGTCCTACAATGAGCAGTTCTTC. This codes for CASSSGEGSYNEQFF.

DNA for the CDR3: TGTGCCAGCAGCAAAAGGGGGGGTGGACCGCAGGAGACCCAGTACTTC. Its translation: CASSKRGGGPQETQYF. The chain is built from TRBV7-9 and TRBJ2-5, with D tentatively TRBD2 (7 bases). Germline values: CDR1 SEHNR, CDR2 FQNEAQ (reference sequence). This CDR3 is built from 16 residues. Trimming left V 5 bases short and J 5 bases short, with 21 bases between.

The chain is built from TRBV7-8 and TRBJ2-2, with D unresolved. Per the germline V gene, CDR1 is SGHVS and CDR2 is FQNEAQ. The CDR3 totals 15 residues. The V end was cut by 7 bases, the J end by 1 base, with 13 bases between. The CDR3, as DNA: TGTGCCAGCACCCCTCGACACCAGAACACCGGGGAGCTGTTTTTT. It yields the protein CASTPRHQNTGELFF.

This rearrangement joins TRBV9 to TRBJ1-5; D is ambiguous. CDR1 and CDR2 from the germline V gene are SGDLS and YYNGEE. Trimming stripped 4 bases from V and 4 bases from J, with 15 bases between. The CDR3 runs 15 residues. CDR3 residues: CASSPDTPTNQPQHF. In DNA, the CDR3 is TGTGCCAGCAGCCCCGACACCCCTACTAATCAGCCCCAGCATTTT. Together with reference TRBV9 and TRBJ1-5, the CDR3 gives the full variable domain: DSGVTQTPKHLITATGQRVTLRCSPRSGDLSVYWYQQSLDQGLQFLIQYYNGEERAKGNILERFSAQQFPDLHSELNLSSLELGDSALYFCASSPDTPTNQPQHFGDGTRLSIL.

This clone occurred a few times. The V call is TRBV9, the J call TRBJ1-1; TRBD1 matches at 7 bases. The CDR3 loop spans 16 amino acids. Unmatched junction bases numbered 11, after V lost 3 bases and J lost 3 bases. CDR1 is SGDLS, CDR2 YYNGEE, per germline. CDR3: CASSEHIRTGDTEAFF. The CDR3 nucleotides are TGTGCCAGCAGCGAGCACATAAGAACAGGGGACACTGAAGCTTTCTTT.

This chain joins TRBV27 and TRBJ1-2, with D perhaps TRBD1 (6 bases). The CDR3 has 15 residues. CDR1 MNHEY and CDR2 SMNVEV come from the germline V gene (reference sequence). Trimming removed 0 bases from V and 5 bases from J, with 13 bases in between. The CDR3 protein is CASSLSAQGQYGYTF. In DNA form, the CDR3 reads TGTGCCAGCAGTTTATCCGCCCAGGGACAATATGGCTACACCTTC.

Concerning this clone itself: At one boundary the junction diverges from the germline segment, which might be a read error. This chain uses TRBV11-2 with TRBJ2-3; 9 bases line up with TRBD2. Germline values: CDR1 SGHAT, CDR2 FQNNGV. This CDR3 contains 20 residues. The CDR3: CASSIEERGAPWSGTDTQYF. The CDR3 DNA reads TGTGCCAGCAGCATAGAGGAGCGGGGGGCACCGTGGAGTGGCACAGATACGCAGTATTTT.

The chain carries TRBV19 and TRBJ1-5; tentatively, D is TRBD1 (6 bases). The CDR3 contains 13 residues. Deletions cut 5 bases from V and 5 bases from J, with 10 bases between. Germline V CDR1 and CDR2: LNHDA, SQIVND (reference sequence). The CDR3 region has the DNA TGTGCCAGTAGTGAGGGGGTTCATCAGCCCCAGCATTTT. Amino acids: CASSEGVHQPQHF.

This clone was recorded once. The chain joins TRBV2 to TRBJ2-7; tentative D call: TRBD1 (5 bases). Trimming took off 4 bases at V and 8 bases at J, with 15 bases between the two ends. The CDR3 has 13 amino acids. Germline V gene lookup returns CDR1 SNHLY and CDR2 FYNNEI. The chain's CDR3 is CASSVSEQGQQYF. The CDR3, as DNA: TGTGCCAGCAGTGTGAGTGAGCAGGGCCAGCAGTACTTC.

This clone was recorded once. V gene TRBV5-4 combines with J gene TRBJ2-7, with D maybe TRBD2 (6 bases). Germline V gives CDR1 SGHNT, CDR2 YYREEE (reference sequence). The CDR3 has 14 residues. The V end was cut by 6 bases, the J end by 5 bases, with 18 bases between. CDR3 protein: CASTGGNAPNEQYF. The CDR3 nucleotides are TGTGCCAGCACGGGCGGGAATGCCCCCAACGAGCAGTACTTC.

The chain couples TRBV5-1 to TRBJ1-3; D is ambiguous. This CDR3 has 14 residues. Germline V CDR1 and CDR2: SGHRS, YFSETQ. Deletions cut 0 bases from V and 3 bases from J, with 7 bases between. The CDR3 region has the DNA TGCGCCAGCAGCTTGGGGGCGAGTGGAAACACCATATATTTT. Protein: CASSLGASGNTIYF.

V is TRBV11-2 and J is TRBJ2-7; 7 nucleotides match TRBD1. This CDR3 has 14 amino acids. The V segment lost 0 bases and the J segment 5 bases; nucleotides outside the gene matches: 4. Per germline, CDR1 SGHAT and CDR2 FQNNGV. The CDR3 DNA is TGTGCCAGCAGCTTAGATAAGGGGGCGCACGAGCAGTACTTC. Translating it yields CASSLDKGAHEQYF.

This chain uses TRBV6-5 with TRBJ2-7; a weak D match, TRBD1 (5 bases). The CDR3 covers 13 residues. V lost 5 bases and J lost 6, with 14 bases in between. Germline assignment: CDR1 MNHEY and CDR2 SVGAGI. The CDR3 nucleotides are TGTGCCAGCAGTACACCTGGACACGGCGAGCAGTACTTC. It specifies CASSTPGHGEQYF.

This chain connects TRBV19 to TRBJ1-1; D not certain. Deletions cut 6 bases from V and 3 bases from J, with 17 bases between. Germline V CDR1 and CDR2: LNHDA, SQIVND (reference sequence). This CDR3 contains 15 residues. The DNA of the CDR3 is TGTGCCAGTAGGGATCGACAAGGTACGGACACTGAAGCTTTCTTT. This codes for CASRDRQGTDTEAFF.

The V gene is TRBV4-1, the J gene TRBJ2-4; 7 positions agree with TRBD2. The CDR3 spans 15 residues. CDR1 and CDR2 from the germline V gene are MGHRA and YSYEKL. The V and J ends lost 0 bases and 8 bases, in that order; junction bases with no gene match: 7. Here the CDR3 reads CASSQDGGGRDIQYF. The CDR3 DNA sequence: TGCGCCAGCAGCCAAGATGGCGGCGGGAGAGACATTCAGTACTTC.

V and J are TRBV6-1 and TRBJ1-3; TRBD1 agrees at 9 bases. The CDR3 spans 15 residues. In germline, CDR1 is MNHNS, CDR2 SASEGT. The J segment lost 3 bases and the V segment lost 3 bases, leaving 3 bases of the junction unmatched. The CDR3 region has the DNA TGTGCCAGCAGTGACCCGACAGGGGGTGGAAACACCATATATTTT. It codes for CASSDPTGGGNTIYF.

Here the CDR3 DNA reads TGTGCCAGCAGTGAATCCGTCTATGGCTACACCTTC. Translation gives CASSESVYGYTF. J is TRBJ1-2 and V is TRBV6-1; D gene unclear. Germline CDR1 and CDR2: MNHNS and SASEGT. CDR3 length: 12 residues. V was clipped by 2 bases and J by 4 bases, with 5 bases between them.

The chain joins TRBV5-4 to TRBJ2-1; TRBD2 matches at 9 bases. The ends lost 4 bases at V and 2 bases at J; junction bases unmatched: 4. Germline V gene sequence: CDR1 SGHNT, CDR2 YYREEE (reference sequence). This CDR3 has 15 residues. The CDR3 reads CASSHQRGAYNEQFF. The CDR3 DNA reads TGTGCCAGCAGCCACCAGCGGGGGGCCTACAATGAGCAGTTCTTC.

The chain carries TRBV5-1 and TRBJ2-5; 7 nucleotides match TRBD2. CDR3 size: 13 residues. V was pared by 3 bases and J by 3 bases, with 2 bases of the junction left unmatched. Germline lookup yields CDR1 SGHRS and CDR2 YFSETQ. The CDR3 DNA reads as TGCGCCAGCAGCTCTCTAGCGGAAGAGACCCAGTACTTC. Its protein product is CASSSLAEETQYF.

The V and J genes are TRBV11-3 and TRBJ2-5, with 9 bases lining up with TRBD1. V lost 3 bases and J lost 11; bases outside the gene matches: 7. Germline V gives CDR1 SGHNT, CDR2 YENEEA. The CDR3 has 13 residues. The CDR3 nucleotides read TGTGCCAGCAGCTTGGGGGGACAGGGCCCACAGTACTTC. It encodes CASSLGGQGPQYF.

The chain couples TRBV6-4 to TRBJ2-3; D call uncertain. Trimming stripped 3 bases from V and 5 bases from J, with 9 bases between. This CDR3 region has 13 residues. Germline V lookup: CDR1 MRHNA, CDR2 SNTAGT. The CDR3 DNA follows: TGTGCCAGCAGTGAATCTCGAGGAGATACGCAGTATTTT. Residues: CASSESRGDTQYF.

CDR3 residues: CASSLTGGLDYEQYF. In DNA, the CDR3 is TGTGCCAGCAGCTTAACAGGGGGCCTTGACTACGAGCAGTACTTC. The genes are TRBV4-2 and TRBJ2-7; 9 nucleotides align to TRBD1. The germline CDR1 and CDR2 sequences are LGHNA and YNFKEQ. V was clipped by 5 bases and J by 3 bases; unmatched bases: 8. The CDR3 contains 15 residues.

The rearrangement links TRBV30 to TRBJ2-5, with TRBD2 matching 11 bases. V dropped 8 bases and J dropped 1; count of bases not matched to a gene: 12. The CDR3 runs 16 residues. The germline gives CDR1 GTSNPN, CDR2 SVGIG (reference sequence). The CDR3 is CARGGLAGGPQETQYF. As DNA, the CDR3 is TGTGCCCGTGGGGGGCTAGCGGGAGGTCCCCAAGAGACCCAGTACTTC.

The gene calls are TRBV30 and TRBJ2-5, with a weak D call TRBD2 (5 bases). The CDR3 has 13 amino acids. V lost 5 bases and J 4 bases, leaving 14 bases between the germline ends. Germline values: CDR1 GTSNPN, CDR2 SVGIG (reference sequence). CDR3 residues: CAWDTTGSETQYF. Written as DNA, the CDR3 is TGTGCCTGGGACACAACGGGATCAGAGACCCAGTACTTC.

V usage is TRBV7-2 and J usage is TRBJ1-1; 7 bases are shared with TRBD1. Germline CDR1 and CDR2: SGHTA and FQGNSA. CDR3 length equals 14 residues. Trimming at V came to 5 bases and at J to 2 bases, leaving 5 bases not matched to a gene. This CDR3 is CASSRGQTNTEAFF. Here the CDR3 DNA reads TGTGCCAGCAGCCGGGGACAGACAAACACTGAAGCTTTCTTT.

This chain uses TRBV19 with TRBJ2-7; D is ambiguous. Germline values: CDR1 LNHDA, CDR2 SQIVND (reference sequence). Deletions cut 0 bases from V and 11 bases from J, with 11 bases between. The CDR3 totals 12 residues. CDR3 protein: CASSIDGQKEYF. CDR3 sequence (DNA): TGTGCCAGTAGTATAGATGGGCAGAAAGAGTACTTC. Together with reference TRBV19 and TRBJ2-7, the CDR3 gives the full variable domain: DGGITQSPKYLFRKEGQNVTLSCEQNLNHDAMYWYRQDPGQGLRLIYYSQIVNDFQKGDIAEGYSVSREKKESFPLTVTSAQKNPTAFYLCASSIDGQKEYFGPGTRLTVT.

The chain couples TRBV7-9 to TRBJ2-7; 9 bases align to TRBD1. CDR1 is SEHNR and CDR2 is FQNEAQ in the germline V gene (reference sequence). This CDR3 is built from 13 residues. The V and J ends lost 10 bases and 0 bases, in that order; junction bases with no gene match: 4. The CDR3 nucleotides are TGTGCCATCCGGGACAGGGCCTCCTACGAGCAGTACTTC. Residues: CAIRDRASYEQYF.

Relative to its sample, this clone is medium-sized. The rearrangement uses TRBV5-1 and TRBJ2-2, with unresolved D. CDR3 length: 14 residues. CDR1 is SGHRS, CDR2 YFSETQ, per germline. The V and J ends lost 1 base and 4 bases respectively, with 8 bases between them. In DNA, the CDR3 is TGCGCCAGCAGCTTGACCAGTCCCACCGGGGAGCTGTTTTTT. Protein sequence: CASSLTSPTGELFF.

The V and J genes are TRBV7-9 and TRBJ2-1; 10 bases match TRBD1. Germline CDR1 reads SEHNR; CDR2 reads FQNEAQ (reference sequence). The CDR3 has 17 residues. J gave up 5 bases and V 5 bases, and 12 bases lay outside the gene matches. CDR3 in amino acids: CASSGILTGGRDNEQFF. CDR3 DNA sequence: TGTGCCAGCAGCGGGATATTGACAGGGGGCCGCGACAATGAGCAGTTCTTC. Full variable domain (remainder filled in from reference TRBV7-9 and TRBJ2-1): DTGVSQNPRHKITKRGQNVTFRCDPISEHNRLYWYRQTLGQGPEFLTYFQNEAQLEKSRLLSDRFSAERPKGSFSTLEIQRTEQGDSAMYLCASSGILTGGRDNEQFFGPGTRLTVL.